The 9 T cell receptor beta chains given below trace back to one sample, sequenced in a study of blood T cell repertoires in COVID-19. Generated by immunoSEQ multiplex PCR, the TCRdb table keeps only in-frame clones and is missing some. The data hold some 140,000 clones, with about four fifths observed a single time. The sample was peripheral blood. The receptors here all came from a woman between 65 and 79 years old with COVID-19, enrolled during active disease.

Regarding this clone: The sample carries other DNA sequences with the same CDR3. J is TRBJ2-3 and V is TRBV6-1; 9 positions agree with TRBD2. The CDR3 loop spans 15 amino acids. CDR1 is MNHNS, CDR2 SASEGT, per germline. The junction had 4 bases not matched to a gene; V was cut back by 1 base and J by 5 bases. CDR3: CASSEGSGGQDTQYF. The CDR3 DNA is TGTGCCAGCAGTGAAGGGAGCGGGGGGCAAGATACGCAGTATTTT.

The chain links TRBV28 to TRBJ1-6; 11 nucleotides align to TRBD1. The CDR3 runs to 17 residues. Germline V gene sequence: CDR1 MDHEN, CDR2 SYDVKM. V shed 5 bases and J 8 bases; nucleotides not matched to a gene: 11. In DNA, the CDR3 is TGTGCCAGCAGTGCCTCCGGGACAGGGGGGTTTGATTCACCCCTCCACTTT. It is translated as CASSASGTGGFDSPLHF.

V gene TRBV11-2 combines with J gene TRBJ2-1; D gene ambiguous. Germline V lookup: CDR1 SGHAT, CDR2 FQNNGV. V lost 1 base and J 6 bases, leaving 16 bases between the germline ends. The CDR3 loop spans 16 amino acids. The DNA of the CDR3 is TGTGCCAGCAGCTTAGGATCATTGGCCTTTACCAATGAGCAGTTCTTC. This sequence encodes CASSLGSLAFTNEQFF.

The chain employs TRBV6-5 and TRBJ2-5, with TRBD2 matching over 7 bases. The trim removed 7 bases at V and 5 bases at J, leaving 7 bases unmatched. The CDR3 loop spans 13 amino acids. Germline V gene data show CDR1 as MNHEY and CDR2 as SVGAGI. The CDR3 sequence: CASIGGSGETQYF. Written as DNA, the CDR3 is TGTGCCAGCATCGGGGGGTCGGGGGAGACCCAGTACTTC.

The chain's CDR3 is CSGQGPARNEQFF. The CDR3 DNA reads TGCAGCGGACAGGGGCCCGCGCGCAATGAGCAGTTCTTC. The V call is TRBV29-1, the J call TRBJ2-1; 8 nucleotides align to TRBD1. The CDR3 is made up of 13 amino acids. The V segment lost 7 bases and the J segment 6 bases; nucleotides outside the gene matches: 8. Germline V gene lookup returns CDR1 SQVTM and CDR2 ANQGSEA.

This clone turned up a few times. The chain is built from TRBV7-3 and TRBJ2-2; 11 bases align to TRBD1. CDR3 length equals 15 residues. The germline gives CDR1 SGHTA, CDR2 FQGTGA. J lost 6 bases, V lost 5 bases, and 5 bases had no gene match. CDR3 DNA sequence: TGTGCCAGCAGCCCCCGGGACAGGGGGTCCGGGGAGCTGTTTTTT. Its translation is CASSPRDRGSGELFF.

CDR3 region: CASSDIQGWTEQYF. DNA of the CDR3: TGTGCCAGTAGTGATATCCAGGGCTGGACCGAGCAGTACTTC. J is TRBJ2-7 and V is TRBV19; tentatively, D is TRBD1 (5 bases). From germline, CDR1 is LNHDA and CDR2 SQIVND (reference sequence). The CDR3 length is 14 residues. V shed 5 bases and J shed 6 bases, with 17 bases lying between them.

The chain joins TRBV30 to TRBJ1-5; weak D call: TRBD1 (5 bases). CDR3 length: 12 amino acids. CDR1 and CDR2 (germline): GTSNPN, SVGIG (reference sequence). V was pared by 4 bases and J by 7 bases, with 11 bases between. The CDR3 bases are TGTGCCTGGAATCAACAGGCCCAGCCCCAGCATTTT. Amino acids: CAWNQQAQPQHF.

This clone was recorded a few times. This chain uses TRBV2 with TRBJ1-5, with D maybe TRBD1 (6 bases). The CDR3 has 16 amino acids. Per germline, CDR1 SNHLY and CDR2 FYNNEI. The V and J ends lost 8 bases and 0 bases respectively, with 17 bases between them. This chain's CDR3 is CASHPGGGYSNQPQHF. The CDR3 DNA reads TGTGCCAGCCATCCGGGCGGGGGCTATAGCAATCAGCCCCAGCATTTT.